This T cell receptor (beta chain) was documented in a study of cytomegalovirus exposure and HLA in healthy donors. Study-wide results and caveats: According to a later analysis, TCR clusters from the first cohort tended to co-occur in the roughly 110 validation repertoires.

As for this clone: The antigen remains unidentified.

This table comes from immunoSEQ multiplex PCR, and its TCRdb copy is limited to in-frame clones, with some not included. Among about 130,000 clones listed, around 89% were seen once. The sample taken for sequencing was PBMCs. This TCR was sampled from a woman aged 30 to 39 in good health and CMV-seropositive.

CDR3 DNA: TGTGCCAGCAGCCCCAAGTGGGGCGGCAGCTCCTACGAGCAGTACTTC. Amino acid sequence: CASSPKWGGSSYEQYF. This chain connects TRBV5-6 to TRBJ2-7, with a tentative D call TRBD1 (5 bases). Deletions cut 4 bases from V and 0 bases from J, with 17 bases between. The CDR3 spans 16 residues. Germline values: CDR1 SGHDT, CDR2 YYEEEE. Together with reference TRBV5-6 and TRBJ2-7, the CDR3 gives the full variable domain: DAGVTQSPTHLIKTRGQQVTLRCSPKSGHDTVSWYQQALGQGPQFIFQYYEEEERQRGNFPDRFSGHQFPNYSSELNVNALLLGDSALYLCASSPKWGGSSYEQYFGPGTRLTVT.